This is a list of T cell receptor beta chains from one sample in a study of T-cell reconstitution after alpha-beta-depleted transplantation in children. MiXCR, applied by TCRdb to the PCR reads, yields one record per CDR3 protein. The sample yields some 600,000 distinct CDR3 sequences, 10% to 15% seen once. Material: PBMCs, mostly from graft donor cells, obtained 360 days after TCRalphabeta/CD19-depleted stem cell transplant. Source of these receptors: a male patient between 5 and 17 years old who had a stem cell transplant for acute myeloid leukemia, so the T cells may come from the graft donor. Both conserved end residues are part of each CDR3. Fields, in order: V gene, D gene, clone size, J gene, CDR3 protein, CDR3 DNA. The D gene is left open where the match is weak. Where a row states a size, it is once, few, many or the class of an expanded clone; other rows omit it.

V: TRBV7-7
D: TRBD2
size: many
J: TRBJ2-1
CDR3: CASSFGLAGTSNEQFF
DNA: TGTGCTAGCAGCTTCGGACTAGCGGGGACATCCAATGAGCAGTTCTTC

V: TRBV10-3
D: TRBD2
size: -
J: TRBJ2-1
CDR3: CAISGSSSGLSYNEQFF
DNA: TGTGCCATCAGTGGCTCCTCTAGCGGACTGTCCTACAATGAGCAGTTCTTC

V: TRBV5-1
D: TRBD2
size: -
J: TRBJ2-1
CDR3: CASSLLLAGGRGFYNEQFF
DNA: TGCGCCAGCAGCTTGTTACTAGCGGGAGGCCGAGGTTTCTACAATGAGCAGTTCTTC

V: TRBV29-1
D: TRBD1
size: -
J: TRBJ2-7
CDR3: CSVGTGGLYEQYF
DNA: TGCAGCGTGGGGACAGGGGGCTTGTACGAGCAGTACTTC

V: TRBV4-3
D: TRBD2
size: -
J: TRBJ2-1
CDR3: CASSQAGTSGAYNEQFF
DNA: TGCGCCAGCAGCCAAGCAGGGACTAGCGGAGCTTACAATGAGCAGTTCTTC

V: TRBV20-1
D: -
size: many
J: TRBJ2-2
CDR3: CSARPGSPGELFF
DNA: TGCAGTGCTAGACCAGGGAGCCCCGGGGAGCTGTTTTTT

V: TRBV5-1
D: TRBD1
size: -
J: TRBJ2-4
CDR3: CASSLEGDSKNIQYF
DNA: TGCGCCAGCAGCTTGGAGGGGGACAGCAAAAACATTCAGTACTTC

V: TRBV5-1
D: -
size: -
J: TRBJ2-5
CDR3: CASSLEIVPRETQYF
DNA: TGCGCCAGCAGCTTGGAAATAGTGCCCAGAGAGACCCAGTACTTC

V: TRBV20-1
D: TRBD2
size: -
J: TRBJ2-3
CDR3: CSAERLALNTQYF
DNA: TGCAGTGCTGAACGACTAGCTCTAAATACGCAGTATTTT

V: TRBV2
D: -
size: -
J: TRBJ2-2
CDR3: CASSEAETSSTGELFF
DNA: TGTGCCAGCAGTGAAGCGGAAACTAGCAGCACCGGGGAGCTGTTTTTT

V: TRBV6-2/TRBV6-3
D: TRBD1
size: few
J: TRBJ1-2
CDR3: CASSYSGQGNYGYTF
DNA: TGTGCCAGCAGTTACTCCGGACAGGGAAACTATGGCTACACCTTC

V: TRBV6-2/TRBV6-3
D: TRBD2
size: -
J: TRBJ2-1
CDR3: CASSYGPSGRTSYNEQFF
DNA: TGTGCCAGCAGTTACGGTCCGAGCGGGAGGACCTCCTACAATGAGCAGTTCTTC

V: TRBV7-2
D: -
size: -
J: TRBJ2-1
CDR3: CASSSDWDWNEQFF
DNA: TGTGCCAGCAGCTCCGATTGGGATTGGAATGAGCAGTTCTTC

V: TRBV7-3
D: TRBD2
size: -
J: TRBJ2-7
CDR3: CASSSPGELAGLHYEQYF
DNA: TGTGCCAGCAGCTCCCCGGGGGAGCTAGCGGGATTACACTACGAGCAGTACTTC

V: TRBV18
D: -
size: -
J: TRBJ2-1
CDR3: CASSPPGGWQFF
DNA: TGTGCCAGCTCACCACCGGGCGGCTGGCAGTTCTTC

V: TRBV5-1
D: TRBD2
size: few
J: TRBJ2-3
CDR3: CASSLAGLAASTDTQYF
DNA: TGCGCCAGCAGCTTGGCTGGACTAGCGGCTAGCACAGATACGCAGTATTTT

V: TRBV14
D: -
size: once
J: TRBJ1-5
CDR3: CASSQEEGRGRNQPQHF
DNA: TGTGCCAGCAGCCAAGAGGAGGGGAGGGGGAGGAATCAGCCCCAGCATTTT

V: TRBV24-1
D: -
size: -
J: TRBJ2-5
CDR3: CATSDRGPRETQYF
DNA: TGTGCCACCAGTGATAGGGGACCTCGAGAGACCCAGTACTTC

V: TRBV11-2
D: -
size: many
J: TRBJ1-1
CDR3: CASSSTGLITEAFF
DNA: TGTGCCAGCAGCTCCACAGGGCTTATTACTGAAGCTTTCTTT

V: TRBV19
D: -
size: -
J: TRBJ2-1
CDR3: CASSQGQPYYNEQFF
DNA: TGTGCCAGTAGTCAGGGACAACCCTACTACAATGAGCAGTTCTTC

V: TRBV9
D: -
size: many
J: TRBJ2-7
CDR3: CASSVVDGYEQYF
DNA: TGTGCCAGCAGCGTAGTGGACGGCTACGAGCAGTACTTC

V: TRBV30
D: -
size: -
J: TRBJ1-1
CDR3: CAWGRGTEAFF
DNA: TGTGCCTGGGGGCGCGGGACTGAAGCTTTCTTT

V: TRBV29-1
D: -
size: many
J: TRBJ2-1
CDR3: CSVVGYEQFF
DNA: TGCAGCGTTGTGGGGTATGAGCAGTTCTTC

V: TRBV29-1
D: -
size: -
J: TRBJ2-7
CDR3: CSVKKSANEQYF
DNA: TGCAGCGTAAAGAAGTCGGCCAACGAGCAGTACTTC

V: TRBV29-1
D: -
size: -
J: TRBJ2-7
CDR3: CSVVRRGGGADSYEQYF
DNA: TGCAGCGTTGTTCGAAGGGGGGGCGGCGCGGACTCCTACGAGCAGTACTTC

V: TRBV15
D: -
size: -
J: TRBJ2-4
CDR3: CATSREYGGPLSKNIQYF
DNA: TGTGCCACCAGCCGAGAGTACGGCGGGCCCCTAAGCAAAAACATTCAGTACTTC

V: TRBV7-9
D: -
size: -
J: TRBJ2-1
CDR3: CASSLSDLVGLYNEQFF
DNA: TGTGCCAGCAGCTTATCAGATTTAGTGGGGCTCTACAATGAGCAGTTCTTC

V: TRBV27
D: TRBD2
size: -
J: TRBJ2-7
CDR3: CASSFQAGGSYEQYF
DNA: TGTGCCAGCAGTTTTCAAGCGGGGGGTTCCTACGAGCAGTACTTC

V: TRBV28
D: -
size: -
J: TRBJ2-7
CDR3: CASQLERVGYEQYF
DNA: TGTGCCAGTCAGCTTGAAAGGGTTGGCTACGAGCAGTACTTC

V: TRBV29-1
D: -
size: -
J: TRBJ1-2
CDR3: CSVASGAEYGYTF
DNA: TGCAGCGTTGCGTCGGGGGCGGAATATGGCTACACCTTC

V: TRBV5-1
D: TRBD1
size: few
J: TRBJ2-5
CDR3: CASRQGEETQYF
DNA: TGCGCCAGCAGACAGGGGGAAGAGACCCAGTACTTC

V: TRBV7-8
D: TRBD2
size: few
J: TRBJ2-7
CDR3: CASSLPRLAGESYEQYF
DNA: TGTGCCAGCAGCCTACCTAGACTAGCGGGAGAATCCTACGAGCAGTACTTC

V: TRBV18
D: TRBD2
size: many
J: TRBJ2-1
CDR3: CASSPRLADGSEQFF
DNA: TGTGCCAGCTCACCAAGGCTAGCGGATGGGAGTGAGCAGTTCTTC

V: TRBV4-3
D: -
size: -
J: TRBJ2-7
CDR3: CASSRSETRSEQYF
DNA: TGCGCCAGCAGCCGGTCGGAGACTAGATCCGAGCAGTACTTC

V: TRBV3-1
D: TRBD2
size: -
J: TRBJ2-7
CDR3: CASSQYPPGLAGWIYEQYF
DNA: TGTGCCAGCAGCCAATACCCACCGGGACTAGCGGGATGGATCTACGAGCAGTACTTC

V: TRBV3-1
D: -
size: many
J: TRBJ2-1
CDR3: CASRDRATLNEQFF
DNA: TGTGCCAGCAGGGATCGGGCTACTCTCAATGAGCAGTTCTTC

V: TRBV29-1
D: -
size: many
J: TRBJ2-3
CDR3: CSVEDPRGTENTDTQYF
DNA: TGCAGCGTTGAAGATCCTAGGGGGACCGAAAACACAGATACGCAGTATTTT

V: TRBV27
D: -
size: -
J: TRBJ2-3
CDR3: CASSFNRASTDTQYF
DNA: TGTGCCAGCAGTTTTAACCGAGCTAGCACAGATACGCAGTATTTT

V: TRBV6-6
D: TRBD1
size: -
J: TRBJ2-7
CDR3: CASRQGEQYF
DNA: TGTGCCAGCAGACAGGGGGAGCAGTACTTC

V: TRBV5-1
D: -
size: -
J: TRBJ2-1
CDR3: CASSLGTLNPLNEQFF
DNA: TGCGCCAGCAGCTTGGGGACCCTGAACCCCCTAAATGAGCAGTTCTTC

V: TRBV20-1
D: -
size: -
J: TRBJ2-1
CDR3: CSARGPPDSSYNEQFF
DNA: TGCAGTGCTAGAGGCCCCCCGGACAGCTCCTACAATGAGCAGTTCTTC

V: TRBV6-5
D: TRBD2
size: -
J: TRBJ2-7
CDR3: CASSYPRPGLAGRGHF
DNA: TGTGCCAGCAGTTACCCAAGACCGGGACTAGCGGGCCGAGGGCACTTC

V: TRBV12-3/TRBV12-4
D: TRBD2
size: -
J: TRBJ2-1
CDR3: CASSPLKAGGIYEQFF
DNA: TGTGCCAGCAGTCCCCTGAAAGCGGGAGGGATCTATGAGCAGTTCTTC

V: TRBV4-3
D: -
size: -
J: TRBJ2-5
CDR3: CASSPLVRQETQYF
DNA: TGCGCCAGCAGCCCCCTGGTCCGGCAAGAGACCCAGTACTTC

V: TRBV14
D: -
size: few
J: TRBJ2-2
CDR3: CASSPSYTGELFF
DNA: TGTGCCAGCAGCCCCTCATACACCGGGGAGCTGTTTTTT

V: TRBV30
D: -
size: few
J: TRBJ1-2
CDR3: CAWSERRDHLSGYTF
DNA: TGTGCCTGGAGTGAACGCAGGGATCACCTATCCGGCTACACCTTC

V: TRBV20-1
D: TRBD2
size: many
J: TRBJ2-1
CDR3: CSASHLADYSYNEQFF
DNA: TGCAGTGCTAGTCATCTAGCGGACTACTCCTACAATGAGCAGTTCTTC

V: TRBV12-3/TRBV12-4
D: -
size: -
J: TRBJ2-2
CDR3: CASSLGVRENTGELFF
DNA: TGTGCCAGCAGTTTAGGTGTGCGGGAGAACACCGGGGAGCTGTTTTTT

V: TRBV25-1
D: TRBD1
size: -
J: TRBJ1-5
CDR3: CASSTSEGQGGFNQPQHF
DNA: TGTGCCAGCAGTACGTCCGAGGGTCAAGGGGGCTTCAATCAGCCCCAGCATTTT

V: TRBV2
D: TRBD1
size: -
J: TRBJ2-7
CDR3: CASNVGTVPRDYEQYF
DNA: TGTGCCAGCAACGTAGGGACAGTTCCCCGGGACTACGAGCAGTACTTC

V: TRBV3-1
D: TRBD1
size: -
J: TRBJ1-5
CDR3: CASSQAKGAGQPQHF
DNA: TGTGCCAGCAGCCAAGCCAAGGGGGCCGGGCAGCCCCAGCATTTT

V: TRBV5-1
D: -
size: few
J: TRBJ2-1
CDR3: CASSLEASSYNEQFF
DNA: TGCGCCAGCAGCTTGGAAGCTAGCTCCTACAATGAGCAGTTCTTC

V: TRBV19
D: -
size: -
J: TRBJ2-1
CDR3: CASSIGNHNEQFF
DNA: TGTGCCAGTAGTATAGGGAACCACAATGAGCAGTTCTTC

V: TRBV4-3
D: TRBD2
size: -
J: TRBJ2-7
CDR3: CASSQEGTSGSAYEQYF
DNA: TGCGCCAGCAGCCAAGAGGGGACTAGCGGGAGTGCCTACGAGCAGTACTTC